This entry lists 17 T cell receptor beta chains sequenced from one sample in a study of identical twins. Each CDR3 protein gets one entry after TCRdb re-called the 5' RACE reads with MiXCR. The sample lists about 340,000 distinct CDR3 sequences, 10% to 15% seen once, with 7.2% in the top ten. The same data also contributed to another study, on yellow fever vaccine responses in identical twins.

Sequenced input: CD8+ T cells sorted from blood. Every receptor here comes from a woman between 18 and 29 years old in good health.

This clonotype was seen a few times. The CDR3 nucleotides read TGTGCCAGCAGTGAAGAGGTTCGGGGCACGGGACTAGCGGGGTATTACAATGAGCAGTTCTTC. Its translation is CASSEEVRGTGLAGYYNEQFF. The gene calls are TRBV6-1 and TRBJ2-1; 13 nucleotides line up with TRBD2. The germline gives CDR1 MNHNS, CDR2 SASEGT. The CDR3 is 21 residues long. Trimming removed 1 base from V and 4 bases from J; junction bases left unmatched: 16.

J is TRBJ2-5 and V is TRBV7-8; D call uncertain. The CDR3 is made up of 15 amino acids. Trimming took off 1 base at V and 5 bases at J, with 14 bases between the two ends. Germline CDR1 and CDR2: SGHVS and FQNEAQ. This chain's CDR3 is CASSLGIWGLETQYF. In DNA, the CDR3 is TGTGCCAGCAGCTTAGGAATTTGGGGTTTGGAGACCCAGTACTTC.

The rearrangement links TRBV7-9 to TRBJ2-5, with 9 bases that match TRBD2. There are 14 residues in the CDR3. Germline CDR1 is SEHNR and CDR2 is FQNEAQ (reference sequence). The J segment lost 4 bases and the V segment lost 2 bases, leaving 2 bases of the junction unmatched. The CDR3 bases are TGTGCCAGCAGCTTAACTAGCGGGTTAGAGACCCAGTACTTC. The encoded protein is CASSLTSGLETQYF. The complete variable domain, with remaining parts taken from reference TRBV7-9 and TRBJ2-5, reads DTGVSQNPRHKITKRGQNVTFRCDPISEHNRLYWYRQTLGQGPEFLTYFQNEAQLEKSRLLSDRFSAERPKGSFSTLEIQRTEQGDSAMYLCASSLTSGLETQYFGPGTRLLVL.

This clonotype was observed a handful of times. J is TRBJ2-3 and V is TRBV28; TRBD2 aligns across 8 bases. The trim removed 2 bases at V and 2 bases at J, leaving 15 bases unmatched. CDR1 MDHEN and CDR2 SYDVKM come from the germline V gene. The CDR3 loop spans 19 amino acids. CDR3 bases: TGTGCCAGCAGTTTAACCCGGACTAGCCCGTTGGAGGCCACAGATACGCAGTATTTT. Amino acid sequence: CASSLTRTSPLEATDTQYF.

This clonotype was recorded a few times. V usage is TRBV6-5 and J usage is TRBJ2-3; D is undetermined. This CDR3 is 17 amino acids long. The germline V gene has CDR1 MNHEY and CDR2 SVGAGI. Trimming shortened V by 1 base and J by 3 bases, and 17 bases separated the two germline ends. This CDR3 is CASSYLFLASSTDTQYF. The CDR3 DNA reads TGTGCCAGCAGTTACTTGTTTTTGGCCAGCTCAACAGATACGCAGTATTTT.

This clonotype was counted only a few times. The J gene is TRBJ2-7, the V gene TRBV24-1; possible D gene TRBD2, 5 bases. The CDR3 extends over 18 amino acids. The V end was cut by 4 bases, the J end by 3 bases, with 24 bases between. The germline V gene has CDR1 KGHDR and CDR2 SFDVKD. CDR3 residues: CATSDGEFLAGGCYEQYF. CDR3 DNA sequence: TGTGCCACCAGTGACGGGGAGTTCCTGGCAGGCGGATGCTACGAGCAGTACTTC.

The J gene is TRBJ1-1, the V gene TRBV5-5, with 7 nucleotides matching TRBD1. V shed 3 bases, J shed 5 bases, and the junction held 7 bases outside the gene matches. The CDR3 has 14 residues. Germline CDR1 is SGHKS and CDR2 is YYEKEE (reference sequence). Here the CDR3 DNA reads TGTGCCAGCAGCTCCCACAGGGGTAGGACTGAAGCTTTCTTT. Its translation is CASSSHRGRTEAFF.

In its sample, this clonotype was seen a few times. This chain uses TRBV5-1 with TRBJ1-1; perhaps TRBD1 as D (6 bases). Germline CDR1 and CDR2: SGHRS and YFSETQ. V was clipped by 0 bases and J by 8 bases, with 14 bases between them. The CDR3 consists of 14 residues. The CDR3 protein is CASSLVPGEYEAFF. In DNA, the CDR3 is TGCGCCAGCAGCTTGGTCCCAGGGGAGTACGAAGCTTTCTTT.

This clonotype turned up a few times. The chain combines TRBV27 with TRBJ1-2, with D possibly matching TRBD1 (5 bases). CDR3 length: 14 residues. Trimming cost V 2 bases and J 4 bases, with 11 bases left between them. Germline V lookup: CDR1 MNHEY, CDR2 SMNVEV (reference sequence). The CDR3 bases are TGTGCCAGCAGTTTACGGGGCACCATCTATGGCTACACCTTC. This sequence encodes CASSLRGTIYGYTF.

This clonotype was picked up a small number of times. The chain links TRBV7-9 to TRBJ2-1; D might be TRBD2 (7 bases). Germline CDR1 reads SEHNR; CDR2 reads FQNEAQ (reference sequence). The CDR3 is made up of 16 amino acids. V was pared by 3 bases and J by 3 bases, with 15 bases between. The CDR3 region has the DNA TGTGCCAGCAGCTTGCCAAGGGGGGGACTCTACAATGAGCAGTTCTTC. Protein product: CASSLPRGGLYNEQFF.

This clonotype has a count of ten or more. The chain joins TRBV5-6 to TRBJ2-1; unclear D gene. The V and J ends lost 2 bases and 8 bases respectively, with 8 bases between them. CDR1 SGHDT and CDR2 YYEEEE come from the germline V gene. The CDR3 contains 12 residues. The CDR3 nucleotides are TGTGCCAGCAGCTTTGGTTACTATGAGCAGTTCTTC. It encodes CASSFGYYEQFF.

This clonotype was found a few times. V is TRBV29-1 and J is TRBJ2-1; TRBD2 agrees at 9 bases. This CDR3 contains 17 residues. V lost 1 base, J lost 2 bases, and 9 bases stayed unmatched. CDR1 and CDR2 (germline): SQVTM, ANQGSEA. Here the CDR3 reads CSVEGAGGLTTYNEQFF. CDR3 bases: TGCAGCGTTGAAGGAGCGGGGGGCCTCACTACCTACAATGAGCAGTTCTTC.

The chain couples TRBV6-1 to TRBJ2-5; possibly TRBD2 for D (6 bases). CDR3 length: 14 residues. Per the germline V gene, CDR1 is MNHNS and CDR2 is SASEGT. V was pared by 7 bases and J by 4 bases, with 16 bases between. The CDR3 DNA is TGTGCCAGCAACCTACTCGGGGGTCCAGAGACCCAGTACTTC. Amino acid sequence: CASNLLGGPETQYF.

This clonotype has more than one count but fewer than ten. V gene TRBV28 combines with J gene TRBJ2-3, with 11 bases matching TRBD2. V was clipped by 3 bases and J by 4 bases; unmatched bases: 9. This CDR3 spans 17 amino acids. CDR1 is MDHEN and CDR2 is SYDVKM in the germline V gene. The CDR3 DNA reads TGTGCCAGCAGTTTCATGCGTAGCGGGGGGGAGGCAGATACGCAGTATTTT. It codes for CASSFMRSGGEADTQYF.

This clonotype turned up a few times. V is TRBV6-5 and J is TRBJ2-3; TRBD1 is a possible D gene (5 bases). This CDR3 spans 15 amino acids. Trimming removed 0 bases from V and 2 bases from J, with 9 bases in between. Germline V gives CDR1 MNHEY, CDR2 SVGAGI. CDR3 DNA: TGTGCCAGCAGTTACTCAGGGGCCGTCACAGATACGCAGTATTTT. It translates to CASSYSGAVTDTQYF.

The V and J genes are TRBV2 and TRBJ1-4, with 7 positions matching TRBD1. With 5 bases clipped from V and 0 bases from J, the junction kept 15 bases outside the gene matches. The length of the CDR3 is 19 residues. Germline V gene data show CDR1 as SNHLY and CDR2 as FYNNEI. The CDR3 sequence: CASSQGQLGRTATNEKLFF. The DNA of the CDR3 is TGTGCCAGCAGTCAGGGACAGCTTGGTAGAACTGCAACTAATGAAAAACTGTTTTTT.

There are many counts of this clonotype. CDR3 amino acids: CASSYGTGDTEAFF. CDR3 bases: TGTGCCAGCAGTTACGGGACAGGGGACACTGAAGCTTTCTTT. V and J are TRBV6-5 and TRBJ1-1; 10 positions match TRBD1. CDR1 MNHEY and CDR2 SVGAGI come from the germline V gene. Trimming at V came to 2 bases and at J to 3 bases, leaving 0 bases not matched to a gene. CDR3 length: 14 residues.